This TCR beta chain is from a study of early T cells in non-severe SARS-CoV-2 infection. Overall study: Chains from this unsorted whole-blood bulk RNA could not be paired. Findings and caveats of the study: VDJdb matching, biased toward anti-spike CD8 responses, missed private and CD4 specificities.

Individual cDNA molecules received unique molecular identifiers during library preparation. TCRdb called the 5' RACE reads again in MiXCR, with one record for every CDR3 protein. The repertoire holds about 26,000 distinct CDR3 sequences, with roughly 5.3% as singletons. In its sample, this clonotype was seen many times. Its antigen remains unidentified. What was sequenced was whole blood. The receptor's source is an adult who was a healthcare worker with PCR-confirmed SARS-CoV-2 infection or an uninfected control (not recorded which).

CDR3 amino acids: CASSRLTGDTGELFF. CDR3 bases: TGTGCCAGCAGCCGATTGACGGGGGACACCGGGGAGCTGTTTTTT. This chain uses TRBV7-6 with TRBJ2-2; tentative D call: TRBD2 (6 bases). The CDR3 spans 15 residues. CDR1 is SGHVS and CDR2 is FNYEAQ in the germline V gene. V was clipped by 5 bases and J by 3 bases, with 13 bases between them.